A single sample is the source of the 4 T cell receptor beta chains below, sequenced in a study of vaccination and CD4 T cells after COVID-19. The Oncomine TCR Beta short-read assay was applied to DNA of cultured CD4+ T cells. TCRdb analysed the PCR reads with MiXCR anew, one entry per CDR3 protein. Here the sample spans 20,000 to 30,000 distinct CDR3 sequences, about 30% being singletons. The time point is: late sampling 161 to 241 days after vaccination in three convalescent patients. As to treatment: roughly ten-day PBMC culture with coronavirus spike peptide pools or control peptides (ViraFEST assay). Antigens for these TCRs are unknown. The sequencing here drew on CD4+ T cells from blood, cultured in vitro, taken about 7 months after SARS-CoV-2 vaccination. The receptors come from a human donor who had recovered from COVID-19.

The CDR3 sequence: CASSDDAIKGGSNQPQHF. CDR3 in DNA: TGTGCCAGCAGCGATGATGCCATAAAGGGGGGTAGCAATCAGCCCCAGCATTTT. The V gene is TRBV6-1, the J gene TRBJ1-5; maybe TRBD1 (6 bases). The CDR3 totals 18 residues. V lost 6 bases and J 0 bases, leaving 21 bases between the germline ends. CDR1 and CDR2 (germline): MNHNS, SASEGT.

The rearrangement uses TRBV19 and TRBJ1-5; D unresolved. This CDR3 is 15 amino acids long. Germline assignment: CDR1 LNHDA and CDR2 SQIVND (reference sequence). V lost 3 bases and J 0 bases, leaving 9 bases between the germline ends. The CDR3 sequence is CASSIVRLSNQPQHF. DNA for the CDR3: TGTGCCAGTAGTATCGTCAGGCTTAGCAATCAGCCCCAGCATTTT.

V gene TRBV20-1 combines with J gene TRBJ1-3; 7 bases line up with TRBD1. The CDR3 runs 13 residues. The J segment lost 4 bases and the V segment lost 7 bases, leaving 7 bases of the junction unmatched. CDR1 is DFQATT and CDR2 is SNEGSKA in the germline V gene (reference sequence). The CDR3 nucleotides are TGCAGTGTCGCACAGGGGCCCGGAAACACCATATATTTT. It translates to CSVAQGPGNTIYF.

CDR3 amino acids: CASSLDPIRNSYEQYF. The DNA of the CDR3 is TGTGCCAGCAGCTTAGATCCCATTAGAAACTCCTACGAGCAGTACTTC. V gene TRBV11-2 combines with J gene TRBJ2-7; D is uncertain. Germline V gene data show CDR1 as SGHAT and CDR2 as FQNNGV. V lost 0 bases, J lost 0 bases, and 12 bases lay in between. The CDR3 has 16 amino acids.